The T cell receptor (beta chain) under discussion was sequenced for a study of response to subunit inactivated influenza vaccine. This clonotype has more than one count but fewer than ten. TCRdb independently ran MiXCR on the RT-PCR reads; one entry per CDR3 protein. The table has more than 500,000 distinct CDR3 sequences, about 11% seen once. Germline V gene data show CDR1 as SGHRS and CDR2 as YFSETQ. The CDR3 contains 16 residues. V was clipped by 0 bases and J by 2 bases; unmatched bases: 6. This sample also appeared in a second study, on T cells expressing NK-cell markers. That paper adds: The authors generated TCR beta cDNA through 5'RACE template switching with UMIs. Sorted CD3+CD56+NKG2C+, CD3+CD56+NKG2C- and CD3+CD56-NKG2C+ T cells provided the TCR beta repertoires. HCMV seropositivity marked most of the eight sequenced donors; one was seronegative. Among the experiments, several used an anti-gamma-delta TCR antibody to restrict sorting to alpha-beta TCR T cells. A range of about 1.0-8% of CD8+ T cells consisted of dominant NKG2C+ clonotypes in about six donors.

Specimen: PBMCs from blood, collected on the day of vaccination. The chain has TRBV5-1 and TRBJ2-5, with 8 bases lining up with TRBD2. This TCR was sampled from a man over 45 who received an inactivated influenza vaccine. In DNA, the CDR3 is TGCGCCAGCAGCTTGGCATCGACTAGCGAACAAGAGACCCAGTACTTC. Translated, it gives CASSLASTSEQETQYF.